This entry is about one T cell receptor (beta chain). CDR3 length equals 17 residues. Germline V CDR1 and CDR2: SEHNR, FQNEAQ (reference sequence). This specimen belongs to a study of CXCR3-negative and CXCR3-positive naive CD8 T cells. 5' RACE with UMI labels generated the TRB cDNA libraries. TCRdb re-called the 5' RACE reads; one entry per CDR3 protein, DNA not given. The repertoire table contains some 50,000 distinct CDR3 sequences. The origin of this receptor is a human donor in good health. Some clones in this sample may be carry-over from other donors' samples. The material sequenced was naive CXCR3- CD8+ T cells from blood. Regarding subset: CD45RO-CCR7+CD27+CD95- naive CD8+ T cells lacking CXCR3 (TNR3-). The chain links TRBV7-9 to TRBJ2-3; TCRdb's D call, TRBD1, is unchecked because there is no DNA. The CDR3 sequence: CASSPQLGGGSTDTQYF.